This T cell receptor beta chain appears in the sequencing data of a study of blood T cell repertoires in COVID-19 (dated by TCRdb to the early 2020s). About the study as a whole: Samples from collaborators originated in the United States, Italy and Spain and spanned both the acute and convalescent phases of COVID-19. Deeply sampled blood TCRbeta repertoires from subjects exposed to, actively infected with, or recovered from COVID-19 were included in the dataset. The prospective study material was composed of cDNA or gDNA derived from T cells, B-cell-depleted T cells, or PBMCs. Where available, HLA class I and class II types were taken from metadata supplied by the sample provider and were not determined by assay-based typing. Nearly every sample came with metadata listing a de-identified subject ID, COVID-19 status, age in years and sex. The repertoires were released in a freely available public database meant as a resource for research on the immune response to SARS-CoV-2. Samples were obtained from the ongoing ImmuneRACE study (first 160 participants) and from some 1,200 subjects provided by 6 global collaborators.

Concerning this clone: Its antigen target is currently unknown. No much larger clone exists at a distance of one base, and base qualities are not known.

TCRbeta CDR3 regions were amplified from genomic DNA using the immunoSEQ Assay, a bias-controlled multiplex PCR. Per the authors' processing: The number of nucleated cells in each sample was estimated by amplification of reference gene primers within the assay. Sequence reads were collapsed and filtered to measure the absolute abundance of every unique TCRbeta CDR3 rearrangement. Productive Simpson clonality was computed per sample as the square root of Simpson's diversity index over productive rearrangements. TCRdb holds this immuneACCESS table with in-frame rearrangements only. Some clones are missing; in checked studies, unresolved V genes explain under half, and the rest has no known cause. V, J and clone size are those of that table, while D and trimming were read from the DNA. A total of 380,000 or so clones appear in this sample, approximately 91% of them only once. Together, the top ten hold around 2.1% of the sample.

Participants in the prospective study were aged about 18 to 95 years, lived in about two dozen United States geographic areas, and enrolled through a virtual design. To assign participants to cohorts, the prospective study relied on clinical history that participants themselves reported in a screening survey and a study questionnaire. Mobile phlebotomists in the prospective study collected whole blood, serum and a nasopharyngeal or oropharyngeal swab from every participant. Prospective study participants could optionally give additional blood draws and questionnaires over an approximately 2-month period. Before DNA extraction, blood samples from the prospective study were shipped at room temperature or frozen. What the work shows at the level of the full study, not this receptor alone: The amount of clinical and demographic metadata varied by source and participant and was provided uncurated.

This clonotype originated in a woman aged 40 to 55 with acute COVID-19. Sample: PBMCs or T cells enriched from blood (not recorded which).

The DNA is as follows: TGCGCCAGCAGCTTGTTGGCTAGCGGGGGCCTTAGCAATGAGCAGTTCTTC. Its amino acids are CASSLLASGGLSNEQFF. Recombination connected TRBV5-1 to TRBJ2-1, with 10 middle bases fitting TRBD2. From the cysteine through the phenylalanine, the CDR3 covers 17 amino acids. Only the CDR3 DNA is retained, 51 bases long and in frame from the first base. Ends trimmed: V by 1 base, J by 6 bases; bases unmatched to a gene: 10. Based on the germline V gene, the CDR1 and CDR2 sequences are SGHRS and YFSETQ.